Sequencing of this TCR beta chain was carried out in a study of tumor and adjacent non-tumor tissue in lung cancer. Study in general: Samples averaged about 4.17 million productive TCRbeta reads each.

TCRbeta libraries were built with three rounds of nested PCR, modified from ARM-PCR. Using its own MiXCR run on the multiplex PCR reads, TCRdb lists one record per CDR3 protein. The sample holds approximately 75,000 distinct CDR3 sequences, over 70% seen once. No cell sorting was done before RNA was extracted from the tissue. The CDR3 runs to 14 residues. The V gene lost 4 bases and the J gene lost 7 bases, with 17 bases spanning the gap. Germline CDR1 is SQVTM and CDR2 is ANQGSEA. Sequencing was carried out using lung tumor tissue. V and J are TRBV29-1 and TRBJ2-1, with a tentative D call TRBD1 (6 bases). This TCR was sampled from a woman in her 50s with non-small cell lung cancer. The chain's CDR3 is CSVGSRDQGNEQFF. DNA of the CDR3: TGCAGCGTTGGCTCGAGGGACCAGGGGAATGAGCAGTTCTTC.